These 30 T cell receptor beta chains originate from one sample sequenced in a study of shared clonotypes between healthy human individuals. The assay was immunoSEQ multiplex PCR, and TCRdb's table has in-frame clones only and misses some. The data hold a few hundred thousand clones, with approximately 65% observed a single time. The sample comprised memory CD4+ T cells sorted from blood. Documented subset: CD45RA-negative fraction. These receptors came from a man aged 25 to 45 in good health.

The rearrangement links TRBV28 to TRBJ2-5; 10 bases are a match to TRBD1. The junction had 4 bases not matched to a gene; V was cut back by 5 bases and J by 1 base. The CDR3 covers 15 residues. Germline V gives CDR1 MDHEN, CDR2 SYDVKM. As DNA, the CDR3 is TGTGCCAGCAGTGGGACAGGGGACTTCCAAGAGACCCAGTACTTC. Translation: CASSGTGDFQETQYF.

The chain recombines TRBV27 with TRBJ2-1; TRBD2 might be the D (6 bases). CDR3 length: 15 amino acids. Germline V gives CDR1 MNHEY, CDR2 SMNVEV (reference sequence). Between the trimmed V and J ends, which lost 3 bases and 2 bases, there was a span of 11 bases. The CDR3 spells CASSFGEAPYNEQFF. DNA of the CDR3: TGTGCCAGCAGTTTCGGGGAGGCCCCCTACAATGAGCAGTTCTTC.

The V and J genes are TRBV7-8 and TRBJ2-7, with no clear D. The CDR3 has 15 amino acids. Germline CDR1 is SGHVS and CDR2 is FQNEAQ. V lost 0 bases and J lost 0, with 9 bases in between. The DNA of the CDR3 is TGTGCCAGCAGCTTAGCTCTGGGTTTCTCCTACGAGCAGTACTTC. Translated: CASSLALGFSYEQYF. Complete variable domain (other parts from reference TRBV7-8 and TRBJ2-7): GAGVSQSPRYKVAKRGQDVALRCDPISGHVSLFWYQQALGQGPEFLTYFQNEAQLDKSGLPSDRFFAERPEGSVSTLKIQRTQQEDSAVYLCASSLALGFSYEQYFGPGTRLTVT.

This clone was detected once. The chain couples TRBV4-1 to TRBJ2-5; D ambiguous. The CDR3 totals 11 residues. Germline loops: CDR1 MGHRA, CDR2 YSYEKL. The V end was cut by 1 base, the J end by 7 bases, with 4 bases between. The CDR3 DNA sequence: TGCGCCAGCAGCCAAGGGGGGACCCAGTACTTC. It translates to CASSQGGTQYF.

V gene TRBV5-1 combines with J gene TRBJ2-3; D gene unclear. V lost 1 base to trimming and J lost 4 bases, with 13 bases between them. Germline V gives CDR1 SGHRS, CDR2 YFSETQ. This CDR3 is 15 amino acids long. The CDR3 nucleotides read TGCGCCAGCAGCTTGAATGTCGGTATGGCAGATACGCAGTATTTT. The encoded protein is CASSLNVGMADTQYF.

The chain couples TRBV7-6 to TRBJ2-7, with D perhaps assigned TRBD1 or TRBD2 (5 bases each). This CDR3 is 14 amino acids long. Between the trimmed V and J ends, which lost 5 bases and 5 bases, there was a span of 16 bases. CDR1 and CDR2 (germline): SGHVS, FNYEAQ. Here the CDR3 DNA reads TGTGCCAGCAGCCGAAACCGGGGCCCAGACGAGCAGTACTTC. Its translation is CASSRNRGPDEQYF.

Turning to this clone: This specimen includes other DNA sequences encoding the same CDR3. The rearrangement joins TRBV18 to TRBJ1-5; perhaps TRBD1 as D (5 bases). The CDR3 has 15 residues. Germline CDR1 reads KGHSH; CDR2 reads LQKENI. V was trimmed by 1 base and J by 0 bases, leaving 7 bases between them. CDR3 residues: CASSPQGNSNQPQHF. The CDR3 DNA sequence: TGTGCCAGCTCACCACAGGGGAATAGCAATCAGCCCCAGCATTTT.

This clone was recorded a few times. The CDR3 sequence is CASSSTGTYTDTQYF. CDR3 DNA: TGCGCCAGCAGCTCGACAGGGACCTACACAGATACGCAGTATTTT. V usage is TRBV5-1 and J usage is TRBJ2-3; 7 bases map to TRBD1. CDR3 length: 15 amino acids. With 3 bases clipped from V and 2 bases from J, the junction kept 6 bases outside the gene matches. In germline, CDR1 is SGHRS, CDR2 YFSETQ.

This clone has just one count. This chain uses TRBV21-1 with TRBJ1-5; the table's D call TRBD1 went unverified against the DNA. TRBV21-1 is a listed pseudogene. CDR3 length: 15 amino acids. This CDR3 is CASSPHLTDNQPQHF. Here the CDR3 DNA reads TGTGCCAGCAGCCCCCACCTGACAGATAATCAGCCCCAGCATTTT.

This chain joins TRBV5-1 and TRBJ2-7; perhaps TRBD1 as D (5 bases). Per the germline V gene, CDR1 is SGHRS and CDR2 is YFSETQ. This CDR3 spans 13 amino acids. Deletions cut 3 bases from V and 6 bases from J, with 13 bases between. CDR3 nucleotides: TGCGCCAGCAGCTGGCAGGGTCCCTCCGAGCAGTACTTC. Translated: CASSWQGPSEQYF.

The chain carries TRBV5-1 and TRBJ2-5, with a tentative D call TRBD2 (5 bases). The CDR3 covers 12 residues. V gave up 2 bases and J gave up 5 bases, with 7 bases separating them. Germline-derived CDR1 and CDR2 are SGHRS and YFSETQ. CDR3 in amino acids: CASSFGEETQYF. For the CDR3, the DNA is TGCGCCAGCAGCTTTGGGGAGGAGACCCAGTACTTC. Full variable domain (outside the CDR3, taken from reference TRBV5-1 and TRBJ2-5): KAGVTQTPRYLIKTRGQQVTLSCSPISGHRSVSWYQQTPGQGLQFLFEYFSETQRNKGNFPGRFSGRQFSNSRSEMNVSTLELGDSALYLCASSFGEETQYFGPGTRLLVL.

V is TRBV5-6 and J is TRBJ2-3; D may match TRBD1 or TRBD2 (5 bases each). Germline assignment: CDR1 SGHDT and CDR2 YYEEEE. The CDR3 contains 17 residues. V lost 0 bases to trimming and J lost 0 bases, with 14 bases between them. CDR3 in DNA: TGTGCCAGCAGCTTGGCGGGACGGATATCTAGCACAGATACGCAGTATTTT. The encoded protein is CASSLAGRISSTDTQYF.

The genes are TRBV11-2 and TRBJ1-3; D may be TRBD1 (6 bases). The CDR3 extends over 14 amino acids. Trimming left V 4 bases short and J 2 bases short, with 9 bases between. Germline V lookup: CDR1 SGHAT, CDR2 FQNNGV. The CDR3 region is CASSSGQPGNTIYF. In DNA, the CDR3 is TGTGCCAGCAGCTCCGGACAGCCTGGAAACACCATATATTTT.

Here the CDR3 reads CASREGGYTEAFF. The CDR3 DNA sequence: TGTGCCAGCAGGGAGGGGGGTTACACTGAAGCTTTCTTT. The chain employs TRBV6-1 and TRBJ1-1; possible D gene TRBD1, 6 bases. The germline V and J ends were trimmed by 6 bases and 3 bases, with 11 bases remaining between them. Germline V gives CDR1 MNHNS, CDR2 SASEGT. This CDR3 contains 13 residues.

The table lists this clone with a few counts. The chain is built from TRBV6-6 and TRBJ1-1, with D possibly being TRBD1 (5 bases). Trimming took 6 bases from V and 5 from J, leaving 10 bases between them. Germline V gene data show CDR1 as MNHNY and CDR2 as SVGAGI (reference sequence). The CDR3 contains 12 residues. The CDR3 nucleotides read TGTGCCAGCAGACCGACAGAGACTGAAGCTTTCTTT. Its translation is CASRPTETEAFF.

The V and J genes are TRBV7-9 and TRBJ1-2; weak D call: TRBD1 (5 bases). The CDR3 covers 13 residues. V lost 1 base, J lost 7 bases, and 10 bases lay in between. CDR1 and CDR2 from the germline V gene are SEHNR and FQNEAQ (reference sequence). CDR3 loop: CASSLELQGGYTF. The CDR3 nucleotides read TGTGCCAGCAGCTTAGAGTTGCAGGGTGGCTACACCTTC.

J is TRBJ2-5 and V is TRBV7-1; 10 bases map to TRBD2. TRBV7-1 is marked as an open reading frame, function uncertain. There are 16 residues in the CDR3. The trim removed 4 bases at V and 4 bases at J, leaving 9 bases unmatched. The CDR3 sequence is CASSLGLAGVGETQYF. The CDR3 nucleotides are TGTGCCAGCAGCTTAGGGCTAGCGGGAGTAGGAGAGACCCAGTACTTC.

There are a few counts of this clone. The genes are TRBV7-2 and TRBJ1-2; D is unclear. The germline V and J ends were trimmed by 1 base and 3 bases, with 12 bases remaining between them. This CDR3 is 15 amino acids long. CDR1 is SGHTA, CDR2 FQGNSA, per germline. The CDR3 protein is CASSLVWGNHYGYTF. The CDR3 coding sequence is TGTGCCAGCAGCTTAGTTTGGGGAAATCACTATGGCTACACCTTC.

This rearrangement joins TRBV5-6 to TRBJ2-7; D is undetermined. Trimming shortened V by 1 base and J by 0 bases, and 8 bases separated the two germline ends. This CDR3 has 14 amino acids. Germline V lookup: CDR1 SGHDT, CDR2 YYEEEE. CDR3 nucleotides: TGTGCCAGCAGCTTGAGTCCGGGCTCCTACGAGCAGTACTTC. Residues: CASSLSPGSYEQYF.

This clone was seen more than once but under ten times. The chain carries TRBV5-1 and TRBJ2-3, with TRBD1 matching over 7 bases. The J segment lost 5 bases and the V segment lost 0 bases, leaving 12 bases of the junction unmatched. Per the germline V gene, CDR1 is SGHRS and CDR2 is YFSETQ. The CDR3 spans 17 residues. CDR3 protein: CASSLGQGLGGGDTQYF. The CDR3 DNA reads TGCGCCAGCAGCTTGGGACAGGGATTAGGGGGTGGAGATACGCAGTATTTT.

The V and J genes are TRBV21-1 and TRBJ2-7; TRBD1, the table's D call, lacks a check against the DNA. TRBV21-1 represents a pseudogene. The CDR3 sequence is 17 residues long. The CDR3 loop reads CASSTCSDRGYRYEQYF. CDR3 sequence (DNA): TGTGCCAGCAGCACTTGCTCGGACAGGGGGTACAGGTACGAGCAGTACTTC.

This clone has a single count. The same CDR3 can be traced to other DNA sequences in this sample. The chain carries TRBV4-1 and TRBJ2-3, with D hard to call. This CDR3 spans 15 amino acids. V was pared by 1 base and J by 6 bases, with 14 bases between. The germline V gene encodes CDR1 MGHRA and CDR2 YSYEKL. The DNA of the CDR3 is TGCGCCAGCAGCCAAGTCGGAGTCTTCTCGGATACGCAGTATTTT. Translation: CASSQVGVFSDTQYF.

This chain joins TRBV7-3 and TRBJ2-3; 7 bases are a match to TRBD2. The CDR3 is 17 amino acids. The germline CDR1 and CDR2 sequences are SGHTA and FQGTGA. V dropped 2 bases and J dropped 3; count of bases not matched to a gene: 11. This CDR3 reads CASSLHRAGEGTDTQYF. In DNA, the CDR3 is TGTGCCAGCAGCTTACATCGGGCGGGAGAGGGAACAGATACGCAGTATTTT. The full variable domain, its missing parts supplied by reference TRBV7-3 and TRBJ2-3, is GAGVSQTPSNKVTEKGKYVELRCDPISGHTALYWYRQSLGQGPEFLIYFQGTGAADDSGLPNDRFFAVRPEGSVSTLKIQRTERGDSAVYLCASSLHRAGEGTDTQYFGPGTRLTVL.

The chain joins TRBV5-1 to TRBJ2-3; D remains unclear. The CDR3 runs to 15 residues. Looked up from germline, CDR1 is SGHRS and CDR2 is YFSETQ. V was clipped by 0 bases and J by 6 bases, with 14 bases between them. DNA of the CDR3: TGCGCCAGCAGCTTGGCACCTTTTCTGGCTGATACGCAGTATTTT. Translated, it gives CASSLAPFLADTQYF.

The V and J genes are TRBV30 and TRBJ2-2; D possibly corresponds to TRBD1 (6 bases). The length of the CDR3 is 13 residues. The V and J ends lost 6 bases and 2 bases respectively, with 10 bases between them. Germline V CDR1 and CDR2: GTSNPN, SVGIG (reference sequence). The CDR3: CACRTVNTGELFF. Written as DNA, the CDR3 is TGTGCCTGCAGGACAGTTAACACCGGGGAGCTGTTTTTT.

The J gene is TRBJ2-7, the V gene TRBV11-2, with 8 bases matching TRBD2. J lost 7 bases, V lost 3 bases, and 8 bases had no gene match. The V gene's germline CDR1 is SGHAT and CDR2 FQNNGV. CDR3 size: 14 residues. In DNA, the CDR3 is TGTGCCAGCAGCTTTGCGGGAGGCCCAGGTGAGCAGTACTTC. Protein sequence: CASSFAGGPGEQYF.

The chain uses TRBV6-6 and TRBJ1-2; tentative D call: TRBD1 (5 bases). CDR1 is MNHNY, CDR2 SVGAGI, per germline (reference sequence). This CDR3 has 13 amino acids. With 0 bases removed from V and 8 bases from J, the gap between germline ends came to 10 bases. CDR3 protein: CASSYSQRGGYTF. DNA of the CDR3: TGTGCCAGCAGTTACTCGCAAAGGGGCGGCTACACCTTC.

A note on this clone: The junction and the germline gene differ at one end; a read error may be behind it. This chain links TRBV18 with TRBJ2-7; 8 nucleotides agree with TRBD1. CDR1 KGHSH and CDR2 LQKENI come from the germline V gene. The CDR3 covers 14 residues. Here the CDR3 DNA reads TGTGCCAGCTCAATTTCCAGGGCCATGGACAGGGCAGACTTC. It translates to CASSISRAMDRADF.

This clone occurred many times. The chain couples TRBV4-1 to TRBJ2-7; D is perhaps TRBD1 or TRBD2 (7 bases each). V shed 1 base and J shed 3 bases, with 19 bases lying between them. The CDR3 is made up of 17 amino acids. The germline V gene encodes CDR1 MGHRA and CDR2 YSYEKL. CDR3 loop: CASSQAQGGDSYYEQYF. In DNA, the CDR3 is TGCGCCAGCAGCCAAGCTCAAGGGGGGGACAGTTACTACGAGCAGTACTTC.

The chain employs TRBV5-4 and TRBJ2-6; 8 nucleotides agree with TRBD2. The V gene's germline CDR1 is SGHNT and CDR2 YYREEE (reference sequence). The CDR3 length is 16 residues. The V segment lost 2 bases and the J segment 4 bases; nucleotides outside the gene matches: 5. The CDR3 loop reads CASSFGAGAGANVLTF. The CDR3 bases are TGTGCCAGCAGCTTCGGAGCGGGAGCCGGGGCCAACGTCCTGACTTTC.